Below, 24 T cell receptor beta chains from the same sample are listed, as sequenced in a study of T cells in Graves' hyperthyroidism and ophthalmopathy. Researchers amplified the TCR beta CDR3 regions from RNA transcripts. HTBI primers were the set used in a first-round RT-PCR of the TCR CDR3. From the multiplex PCR reads, TCRdb called clonotypes with MiXCR, one entry per CDR3 protein. The table has approximately 400,000 distinct CDR3 sequences, under 20% seen once. Sequenced: blood. These receptors all come from a young man with Graves' ophthalmopathy.

The DNA for the CDR3 is TGTGCCAGCAGTGAAGCGCGGACAGGGGGAGGTCAGCCCCAGCATTTT. Translated: CASSEARTGGGQPQHF. This sequence joins TRBV2 and TRBJ1-5, with TRBD1 identical over 10 bases. With V trimmed by 0 bases and J by 6 bases, 5 bases remained unmatched. Looked up from germline, CDR1 is SNHLY and CDR2 is FYNNEI. There are 16 residues in the CDR3.

This clonotype was seen repeatedly, ten times or more. J is TRBJ2-5 and V is TRBV28; TRBD1 or TRBD2 may be the D gene (5 bases each). Per the germline V gene, CDR1 is MDHEN and CDR2 is SYDVKM. Between the trimmed V and J ends, which lost 6 bases and 2 bases, there was a span of 19 bases. The CDR3 contains 16 residues. This CDR3 is CASSSPPGRAQETQYF. DNA for the CDR3: TGTGCCAGCAGCTCCCCCCCGGGACGAGCACAAGAGACCCAGTACTTC.

This clonotype was detected a few times. This sequence joins TRBV9 and TRBJ2-2; D is perhaps TRBD2 (7 bases). The CDR3 loop spans 16 amino acids. Trimming took 6 bases from V and 3 from J, leaving 18 bases between them. Germline V gene sequence: CDR1 SGDLS, CDR2 YYNGEE. In DNA form, the CDR3 reads TGTGCCAGCACCTTAGGAGGGGGGGCGGACACCGGGGAGCTGTTTTTT. It codes for CASTLGGGADTGELFF.

The table lists this clonotype with many counts. The V call is TRBV18, the J call TRBJ2-2, with D tentatively TRBD1 (6 bases). Germline lookup yields CDR1 KGHSH and CDR2 LQKENI. The CDR3 extends over 16 amino acids. The V end was cut by 6 bases, the J end by 0 bases, with 14 bases between. The CDR3 DNA is TGTGCCAGCTCTCTCCTGGCAGGGGCGAACACCGGGGAGCTGTTTTTT. Amino acids: CASSLLAGANTGELFF. Filled out from reference TRBV18 and TRBJ2-2, the complete variable domain reads NAGVMQNPRHLVRRRGQEARLRCSPMKGHSHVYWYRQLPEEGLKFMVYLQKENIIDESGMPKERFSAEFPKEGPSILRIQQVVRGDSAAYFCASSLLAGANTGELFFGEGSRLTVL.

This clonotype occurred a few times. The chain employs TRBV5-6 and TRBJ1-1, with D tentatively TRBD1 (5 bases). Germline CDR1 reads SGHDT; CDR2 reads YYEEEE. The V end was cut by 3 bases, the J end by 7 bases, with 10 bases between. The CDR3 covers 12 residues. The CDR3 sequence is CASSWAGSEAFF. In DNA, the CDR3 is TGTGCCAGCAGCTGGGCAGGGAGTGAAGCTTTCTTT.

The V and J genes are TRBV13 and TRBJ2-2; no clear D gene. Germline CDR1 is PRHDT and CDR2 is FYEKMQ (reference sequence). The CDR3 is 16 amino acids. Trimming shortened V by 2 bases and J by 1 base, and 11 bases separated the two germline ends. The CDR3 nucleotides read TGTGCCAGCAGCTTACACCTGGGTTTGAACACCGGGGAGCTGTTTTTT. Translation gives CASSLHLGLNTGELFF.

This clonotype showed up just a few times. The rearrangement links TRBV19 to TRBJ2-7; 14 bases align to TRBD2. This CDR3 comprises 15 residues. Per the germline V gene, CDR1 is LNHDA and CDR2 is SQIVND (reference sequence). V lost 8 bases to trimming and J lost 4 bases; unmatched junction nucleotides: 7. CDR3 loop: CASGTRTSGGYEQYF. CDR3 coding DNA: TGTGCCAGTGGTACCCGGACTAGCGGGGGGTACGAGCAGTACTTC.

Comment on this clonotype: One end of the junction does not line up with germline, which may come from a read error. J is TRBJ2-1 and V is TRBV14, with D possibly being TRBD1 (5 bases). The CDR3 length is 18 residues. Per germline, CDR1 SGHDN and CDR2 FVKESK. CDR3 sequence reads: CASSPLIGARSSYNGQFF. CDR3 DNA: TGTGCCAGCAGCCCATTGATAGGGGCGCGTAGCTCCTACAATGGGCAGTTCTTC. The whole variable domain, filled in from reference TRBV14 and TRBJ2-1, reads EAGVTQFPSHSVIEKGQTVTLRCDPISGHDNLYWYRRVMGKEIKFLLHFVKESKQDESGMPNNRFLAERTGGTYSTLKVQPAELEDSGVYFCASSPLIGARSSYNGQFFGPGTRLTVL.

This chain connects TRBV5-1 to TRBJ2-2, with TRBD2 matching over 10 bases. This CDR3 spans 16 amino acids. The V gene end was trimmed by 1 base and the J gene end by 4 bases; junction bases not matched to a gene: 4. Germline assignment: CDR1 SGHRS and CDR2 YFSETQ. This CDR3 reads CASSLSGRASTGELFF. Written as DNA, the CDR3 is TGCGCCAGCAGCTTGAGCGGGAGGGCTTCCACCGGGGAGCTGTTTTTT.

The chain recombines TRBV15 with TRBJ2-6; the D is unclear. Trimming shortened V by 9 bases and J by 0 bases, and 12 bases separated the two germline ends. CDR1 is LNHNV and CDR2 is YYDKDF in the germline V gene (reference sequence). This CDR3 is built from 15 residues. CDR3 amino acids: CATLRDISGANVLTF. CDR3 in DNA: TGTGCCACACTGCGAGACATCTCTGGGGCCAACGTCCTGACTTTC. Drawing the rest from reference TRBV15 and TRBJ2-6, the complete variable domain is DAMVIQNPRYQVTQFGKPVTLSCSQTLNHNVMYWYQQKSSQAPKLLFHYYDKDFNNEADTPDNFQSRRPNTSFCFLDIRSPGLGDTAMYLCATLRDISGANVLTFGAGSRLTVL.

In its sample, this clonotype was seen a few times. The rearrangement joins TRBV9 to TRBJ2-1; 7 nucleotides line up with TRBD2. V lost 0 bases, J lost 6 bases, and 0 bases stayed unmatched. The CDR3 consists of 13 residues. From germline, CDR1 is SGDLS and CDR2 YYNGEE. In DNA, the CDR3 is TGTGCCAGCAGCGTAGGGACTAGCAATGAGCAGTTCTTC. Translating gives CASSVGTSNEQFF.

This clonotype appeared a few times. This sequence joins TRBV6-1 and TRBJ1-3; D is uncertain. Trimming left V 5 bases short and J 0 bases short, with 11 bases between. Germline loops: CDR1 MNHNS, CDR2 SASEGT. The CDR3 sequence is 15 residues long. In DNA form, the CDR3 reads TGTGCCAGCAGTTCCGAGTTTATCTCTGGAAACACCATATATTTT. Protein sequence: CASSSEFISGNTIYF.

This clonotype was seen repeatedly, ten times or more. This chain links TRBV6-1 with TRBJ1-1; no clear D gene. CDR3 length equals 14 residues. Germline V gene sequence: CDR1 MNHNS, CDR2 SASEGT. V was shortened by 3 bases and J by 0 bases, with 8 bases between the two germline ends. The DNA for the CDR3 is TGTGCCAGCAGTGACAGAGAGTTGAACACTGAAGCTTTCTTT. Protein product: CASSDRELNTEAFF.

In regard to this clonotype: A much larger clone differs by one base, so this may be a read error. CDR3 coding DNA: TGCGCCAGCAGCTTGGGACACGTCCTTAATTCATCCCTCCACTTT. Protein: CASSLGHVLNSSLHF. The V gene is TRBV5-1, the J gene TRBJ1-6; unclear D gene. This CDR3 is built from 15 residues. Germline V gene lookup returns CDR1 SGHRS and CDR2 YFSETQ.

This chain links TRBV6-1 with TRBJ1-5; D not certain. The germline V and J ends were trimmed by 4 bases and 6 bases, with 7 bases remaining between them. Germline assignment: CDR1 MNHNS and CDR2 SASEGT. CDR3 length equals 12 residues. Written as DNA, the CDR3 is TGTGCCAGCAGTGGTTTGGGTCAGCCCCAGCATTTT. Its protein product is CASSGLGQPQHF.

This clonotype was counted at least ten times. The V gene is TRBV6-1, the J gene TRBJ1-2; 7 nucleotides line up with TRBD1. Germline assignment: CDR1 MNHNS and CDR2 SASEGT. The J segment lost 4 bases and the V segment lost 0 bases, leaving 8 bases of the junction unmatched. The CDR3 runs to 16 residues. Here the CDR3 reads CASSEALRGGGYGYTF. The CDR3 DNA sequence: TGTGCCAGCAGTGAAGCGCTTCGAGGGGGCGGCTATGGCTACACCTTC.

This rearrangement joins TRBV5-6 to TRBJ1-6; D perhaps matches TRBD1 (6 bases). Trimming stripped 4 bases from V and 2 bases from J, with 13 bases between. The germline V gene has CDR1 SGHDT and CDR2 YYEEEE. This CDR3 region has 16 residues. CDR3 DNA: TGTGCCAGCAGCCCGGGGGGCGGTACCTATAATTCACCCCTCCACTTT. The encoded protein is CASSPGGGTYNSPLHF.

The V call is TRBV5-1, the J call TRBJ2-7; 7 bases match TRBD1. V trimming: 0 bases; J trimming: 3 bases; junction bases outside the gene matches: 6. From germline, CDR1 is SGHRS and CDR2 YFSETQ. The CDR3 spans 15 residues. CDR3 nucleotides: TGCGCCAGCAGCTTGGCAACCGGGACAGTCTACGAGCAGTACTTC. This translates into CASSLATGTVYEQYF.

This sequence joins TRBV15 and TRBJ1-4, with TRBD1 matching over 8 bases. The CDR3 consists of 18 residues. Germline V gene data show CDR1 as LNHNV and CDR2 as YYDKDF (reference sequence). The J segment lost 3 bases and the V segment lost 0 bases, leaving 9 bases of the junction unmatched. CDR3 region: CATSREGGTGPPNEKLFF. The CDR3, as DNA: TGTGCCACCAGCAGAGAGGGGGGGACAGGTCCACCTAATGAAAAACTGTTTTTT.

The chain joins TRBV7-6 to TRBJ2-5; 9 bases align to TRBD2. Trimming took 2 bases from V and 1 from J; bases not matched to a gene: 2. CDR1 and CDR2 from the germline V gene are SGHVS and FNYEAQ. The CDR3 runs 15 residues. DNA of the CDR3: TGTGCCAGCAGCTTACTAGCGGGGTCCCAAGAGACCCAGTACTTC. It is translated as CASSLLAGSQETQYF.

This clonotype was found many times. This chain connects TRBV6-1 to TRBJ1-1; D might be TRBD1 (6 bases). Germline-derived CDR1 and CDR2 are MNHNS and SASEGT. The V and J ends lost 8 bases and 0 bases respectively, with 16 bases between them. CDR3 length: 15 residues. In nucleotides, the CDR3 is TGTGCCAGCGCACCGGGGACACCATTGAACACTGAAGCTTTCTTT. Protein product: CASAPGTPLNTEAFF.

This clonotype showed up many times. This rearrangement joins TRBV3-1 to TRBJ2-3; 9 nucleotides agree with TRBD2. V dropped 6 bases and J dropped 1; count of bases not matched to a gene: 8. CDR3 length: 16 residues. Germline V gene sequence: CDR1 LGHDT, CDR2 YNNKEL (reference sequence). DNA of the CDR3: TGTGCCAGCAGGCCAGGTAGCGGGGGACGCACAGATACGCAGTATTTT. Its translation: CASRPGSGGRTDTQYF.

The CDR3 nucleotides are TGTGCCAGCAGTTACTCGGGGCGGGCAGATACGCAGTATTTT. The encoded protein is CASSYSGRADTQYF. The V and J genes are TRBV6-5 and TRBJ2-3; D possibly matches TRBD1 or TRBD2 (5 bases each). The CDR3 covers 14 residues. V was shortened by 0 bases and J by 4 bases, with 8 bases between the two germline ends. CDR1 is MNHEY, CDR2 SVGAGI, per germline.

This clonotype was detected many times. The chain uses TRBV5-1 and TRBJ2-7; 10 bases are a match to TRBD1. CDR3 size: 16 residues. CDR1 is SGHRS, CDR2 YFSETQ, per germline. J gave up 2 bases and V 4 bases, and 9 bases lay outside the gene matches. CDR3 in amino acids: CASSAVLTGGPYEQYF. In DNA, the CDR3 is TGCGCCAGCAGCGCCGTCCTGACAGGGGGCCCCTACGAGCAGTACTTC.